The 11 T cell receptor beta chains reported below all come from one sample, sequenced in a study of regulatory T cells in long-lasting Graves disease. Investigators prepared the TCR beta libraries by applying iRepertoire HTBI primers and Arm-PCR of CDR3 regions. From the multiplex PCR reads, TCRdb called clonotypes with MiXCR, one entry per CDR3 protein. The data hold hundreds of thousands of distinct CDR3 sequences, with 12% observed a single time. Described time point: newly diagnosed GD, antithyroid drugs for less than 3 months. Preparation of the TCR library used RNA extracted from PBMCs. Another study also made use of these data, one on T cells in Graves' hyperthyroidism and ophthalmopathy.

Sequences were derived from peripheral blood mononuclear cells (PBMCs), sampled at new diagnosis, from a patient treated with antithyroid drugs. Receptors were obtained from a woman aged 25 to 45 with Graves disease.

V is TRBV2 and J is TRBJ2-3; TRBD2 aligns across 8 bases. This CDR3 is built from 15 residues. V gave up 6 bases and J gave up 5 bases; unmatched junction bases: 10. The germline CDR1 and CDR2 sequences are SNHLY and FYNNEI. In DNA form, the CDR3 reads TGTGCCAGCAGGGGAAGCGGGAGCCGGCGAGATACGCAGTATTTT. It encodes CASRGSGSRRDTQYF.

This clonotype was recorded at least ten times. This rearrangement joins TRBV6-1 to TRBJ2-7; the match to TRBD1 covers 8 bases. Trimming removed 10 bases from V and 4 bases from J; junction bases left unmatched: 9. Per the germline V gene, CDR1 is MNHNS and CDR2 is SASEGT. The CDR3 length is 13 residues. CDR3: CATVDRAGYEQYF. The CDR3 coding sequence is TGTGCCACCGTGGACAGGGCAGGGTACGAGCAGTACTTC.

V is TRBV18 and J is TRBJ1-5; possible D gene TRBD1, 6 bases. The CDR3 is made up of 16 amino acids. CDR1 KGHSH and CDR2 LQKENI come from the germline V gene. V lost 3 bases and J lost 0, with 12 bases in between. The CDR3 DNA sequence: TGTGCCAGCTCACCGGACAGCGAATATAGCAATCAGCCCCAGCATTTT. Its translation is CASSPDSEYSNQPQHF.

This clonotype was seen many times. The rearrangement joins TRBV6-2 or TRBV6-3 to TRBJ1-2, with D perhaps TRBD1 (5 bases). From germline, CDR1 is MNHEY and CDR2 SVGEGT. There are 13 residues in the CDR3. V was shortened by 7 bases and J by 0 bases, with 9 bases between the two germline ends. This chain's CDR3 is CASNQGPNYGYTF. In DNA form, the CDR3 reads TGTGCCAGCAACCAGGGACCTAACTATGGCTACACCTTC.

This clonotype was counted ten times or more. V and J are TRBV7-9 and TRBJ1-5, with no clear D. The CDR3 runs to 12 residues. V lost 10 bases, J lost 3 bases, and 10 bases lay in between. CDR1 and CDR2 (germline): SEHNR, FQNEAQ (reference sequence). This CDR3 reads CATRLDNQPQHF. CDR3 DNA sequence: TGTGCCACAAGACTGGACAATCAGCCCCAGCATTTT.

The J gene is TRBJ2-1, the V gene TRBV5-1, with a weak D call TRBD1 (5 bases). This CDR3 region has 13 residues. Germline assignment: CDR1 SGHRS and CDR2 YFSETQ. V was shortened by 3 bases and J by 3 bases, with 7 bases between the two germline ends. This CDR3 reads CASSWGGYNEQFF. The CDR3, as DNA: TGCGCCAGCAGCTGGGGCGGCTACAATGAGCAGTTCTTC.

In its sample, this clonotype was seen many times. The V and J genes are TRBV2 and TRBJ2-1; TRBD2 agrees at 9 bases. This CDR3 spans 16 amino acids. The V segment lost 7 bases and the J segment 6 bases; nucleotides outside the gene matches: 13. The germline gives CDR1 SNHLY, CDR2 FYNNEI. The CDR3 coding sequence is TGTGCCAGCAATAATTTTTTAGCGGGGGAGGGCAATGAGCAGTTCTTC. Protein product: CASNNFLAGEGNEQFF.

This clonotype has a handful of counts. The gene calls are TRBV29-1 and TRBJ2-2, with TRBD2 matching 8 bases. The CDR3 sequence is 14 residues long. The trim removed 4 bases at V and 4 bases at J, leaving 5 bases unmatched. Germline loops: CDR1 SQVTM, CDR2 ANQGSEA. The CDR3 here is CSVAGGRSTGELFF. CDR3 DNA: TGCAGCGTTGCGGGCGGGAGGAGCACCGGGGAGCTGTTTTTT.

In its sample, this clonotype was seen many times. The J gene is TRBJ2-5, the V gene TRBV24-1, with 8 bases that match TRBD1. V dropped 1 base and J dropped 4; count of bases not matched to a gene: 7. In germline, CDR1 is KGHDR, CDR2 SFDVKD. The CDR3 is 16 amino acids. The CDR3 loop reads CATSDFNSGQGETQYF. Written as DNA, the CDR3 is TGTGCCACCAGTGATTTTAATTCTGGACAGGGAGAGACCCAGTACTTC.

The V gene is TRBV20-1, the J gene TRBJ2-7, with 7 bases identical to TRBD2. V shed 2 bases, J shed 4 bases, and the junction held 11 bases outside the gene matches. Germline V gives CDR1 DFQATT, CDR2 SNEGSKA (reference sequence). The CDR3 is 15 amino acids. The CDR3 here is CSARSSTSRLYEQYF. The CDR3 nucleotides read TGCAGTGCTAGATCGTCGACTAGCCGGCTGTACGAGCAGTACTTC.

This rearrangement joins TRBV19 to TRBJ1-2; D is undetermined. This CDR3 is 14 amino acids long. Germline V lookup: CDR1 LNHDA, CDR2 SQIVND (reference sequence). Trimming removed 9 bases from V and 3 bases from J, with 17 bases in between. The CDR3 coding sequence is TGTGCCAGCTCGACAACTGCCAGCCACTATGGCTACACCTTC. Protein product: CASSTTASHYGYTF.